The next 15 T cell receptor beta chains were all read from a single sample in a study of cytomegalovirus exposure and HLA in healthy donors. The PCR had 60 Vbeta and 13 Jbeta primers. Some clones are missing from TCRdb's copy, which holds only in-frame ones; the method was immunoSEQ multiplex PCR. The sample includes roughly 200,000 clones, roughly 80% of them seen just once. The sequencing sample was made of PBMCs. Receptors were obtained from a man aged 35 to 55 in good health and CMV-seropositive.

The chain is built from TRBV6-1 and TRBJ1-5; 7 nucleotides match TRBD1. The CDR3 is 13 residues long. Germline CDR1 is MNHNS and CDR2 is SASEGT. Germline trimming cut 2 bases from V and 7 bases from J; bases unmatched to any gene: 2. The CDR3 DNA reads TGTGCCAGCAGTGAAAGGGACAGCCAGCCCCAGCATTTT. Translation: CASSERDSQPQHF.

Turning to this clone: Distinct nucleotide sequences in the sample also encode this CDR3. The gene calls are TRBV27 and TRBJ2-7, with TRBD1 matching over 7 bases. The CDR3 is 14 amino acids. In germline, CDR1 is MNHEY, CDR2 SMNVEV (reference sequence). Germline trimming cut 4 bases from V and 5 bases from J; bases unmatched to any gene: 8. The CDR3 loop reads CASSSADRDNEQYF. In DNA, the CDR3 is TGTGCCAGCAGTTCCGCTGACAGGGATAACGAGCAGTACTTC.

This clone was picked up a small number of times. The CDR3 bases are TGTGCCAGCAGCCAAGCCGGACAGGGGGCTAACTATGGCTACACCTTC. This codes for CASSQAGQGANYGYTF. This chain joins TRBV4-2 and TRBJ1-2; TRBD1 agrees at 10 bases. The CDR3 is 16 amino acids. With 1 base clipped from V and 0 bases from J, the junction kept 2 bases outside the gene matches. The V gene's germline CDR1 is LGHNA and CDR2 YNFKEQ.

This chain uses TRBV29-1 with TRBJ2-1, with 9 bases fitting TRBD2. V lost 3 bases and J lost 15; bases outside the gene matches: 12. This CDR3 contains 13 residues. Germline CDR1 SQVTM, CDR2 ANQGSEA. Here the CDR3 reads CSVDWRGGGAAFF. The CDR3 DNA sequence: TGCAGCGTTGACTGGCGGGGCGGGGGGGCCGCGTTCTTC.

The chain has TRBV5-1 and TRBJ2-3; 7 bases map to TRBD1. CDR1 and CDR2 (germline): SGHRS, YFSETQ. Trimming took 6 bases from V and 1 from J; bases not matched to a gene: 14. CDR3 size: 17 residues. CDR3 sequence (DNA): TGCGCCAGCACTGAGGGGGCCAGGTTAACTGGCACAGATACGCAGTATTTT. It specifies CASTEGARLTGTDTQYF. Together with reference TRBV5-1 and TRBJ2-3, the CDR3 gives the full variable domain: KAGVTQTPRYLIKTRGQQVTLSCSPISGHRSVSWYQQTPGQGLQFLFEYFSETQRNKGNFPGRFSGRQFSNSRSEMNVSTLELGDSALYLCASTEGARLTGTDTQYFGPGTRLTVL.

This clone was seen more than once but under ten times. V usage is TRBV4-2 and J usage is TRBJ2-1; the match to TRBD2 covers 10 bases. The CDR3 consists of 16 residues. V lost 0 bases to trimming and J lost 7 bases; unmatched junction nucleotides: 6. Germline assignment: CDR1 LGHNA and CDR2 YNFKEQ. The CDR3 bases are TGTGCCAGCAGCCAAGATTTAGCGGGAGGTGGGAATGAGCAGTTCTTC. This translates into CASSQDLAGGGNEQFF.

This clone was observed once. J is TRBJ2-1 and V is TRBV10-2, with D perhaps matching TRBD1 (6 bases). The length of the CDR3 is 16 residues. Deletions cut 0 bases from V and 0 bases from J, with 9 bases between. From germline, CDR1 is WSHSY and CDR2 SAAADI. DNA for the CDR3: TGCGCCAGCAGTGAGTCGACAGGTAGCTCCTACAATGAGCAGTTCTTC. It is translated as CASSESTGSSYNEQFF.

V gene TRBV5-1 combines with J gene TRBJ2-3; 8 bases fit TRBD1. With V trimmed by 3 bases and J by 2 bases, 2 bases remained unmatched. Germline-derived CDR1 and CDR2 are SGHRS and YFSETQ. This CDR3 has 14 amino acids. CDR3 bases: TGCGCCAGCAGCTGGGGACAGGACACAGATACGCAGTATTTT. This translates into CASSWGQDTDTQYF.

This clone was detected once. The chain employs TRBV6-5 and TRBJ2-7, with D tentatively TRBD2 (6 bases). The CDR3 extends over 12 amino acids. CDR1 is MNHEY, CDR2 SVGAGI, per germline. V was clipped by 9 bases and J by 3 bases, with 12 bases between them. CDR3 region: CASRAGGYEQYF. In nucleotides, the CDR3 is TGTGCCAGTCGAGCCGGGGGCTACGAGCAGTACTTC.

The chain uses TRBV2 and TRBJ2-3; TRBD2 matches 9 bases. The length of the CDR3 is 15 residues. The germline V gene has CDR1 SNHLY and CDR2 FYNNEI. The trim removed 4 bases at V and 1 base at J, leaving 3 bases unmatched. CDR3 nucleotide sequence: TGTGCCAGCAGTGCTATAGCGGGGGGCACAGATACGCAGTATTTT. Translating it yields CASSAIAGGTDTQYF.

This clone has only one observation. CDR3 region: CASRGQTPYEQYF. In DNA form, the CDR3 reads TGTGCCAGTAGGGGACAGACCCCCTACGAGCAGTACTTC. The gene calls are TRBV19 and TRBJ2-7, with 7 bases that match TRBD1. The ends lost 6 bases at V and 2 bases at J; junction bases unmatched: 4. The V gene's germline CDR1 is LNHDA and CDR2 SQIVND (reference sequence). This CDR3 is 13 amino acids long.

The CDR3 spells CASSFRVPNSPLHF. Written as DNA, the CDR3 is TGTGCCAGCAGTTTCCGGGTTCCGAATTCACCCCTCCACTTT. The V gene is TRBV6-6, the J gene TRBJ1-6; D is ambiguous. Trimming cost V 4 bases and J 7 bases, with 11 bases left between them. Germline lookup yields CDR1 MNHNY and CDR2 SVGAGI (reference sequence). CDR3 size: 14 residues.

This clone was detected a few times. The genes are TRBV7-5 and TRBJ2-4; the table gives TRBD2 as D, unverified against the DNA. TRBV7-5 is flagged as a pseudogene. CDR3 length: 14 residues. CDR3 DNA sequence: TGTGTCAGAAGCTTCGGGGTGGCCAAAAACATTCAGTACTTC. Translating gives CVRSFGVAKNIQYF.

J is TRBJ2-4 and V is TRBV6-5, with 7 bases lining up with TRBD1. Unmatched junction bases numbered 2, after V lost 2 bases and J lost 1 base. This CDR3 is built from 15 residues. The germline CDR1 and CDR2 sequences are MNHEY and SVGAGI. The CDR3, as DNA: TGTGCCAGCAGTTACCAGACAGGGGCCAAAAACATTCAGTACTTC. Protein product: CASSYQTGAKNIQYF.

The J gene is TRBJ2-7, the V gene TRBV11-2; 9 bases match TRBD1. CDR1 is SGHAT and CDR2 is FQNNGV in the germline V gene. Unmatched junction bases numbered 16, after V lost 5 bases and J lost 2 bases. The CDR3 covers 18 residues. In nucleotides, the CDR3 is TGTGCCAGCAGCCCACGGGGACAGGGCTTGAAGGGCACCTACGAGCAGTACTTC. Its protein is CASSPRGQGLKGTYEQYF.